This T cell receptor beta chain was identified in a study of cytomegalovirus exposure and HLA in healthy donors. Study-wide results and limits: The study found most TCR sequences rare, yet found some public TCRs in many donors. After further analysis at a later stage, 17,000 or so TCR beta sequences were associated with HLA alleles at 0.05 false discovery rate.

Although they were nominally healthy when sampled, donors likely had unrecorded immune exposures. CDR3 size: 18 residues. PCR amplification relied on 60 Vbeta primers (plus 13 Jbeta primers). Produced via immunoSEQ multiplex PCR; TCRdb's table is partial and in-frame only. The data contain around 61,000 clones, 55% to 75% of them singletons. Concerning this clone itself: What it binds is unknown.

The receptor's source is a man in his forties or fifties in good health and CMV-seropositive. Sequenced sample: PBMCs. The V gene is TRBV21-1, the J gene TRBJ2-1; TRBD2 is taken as the D call from the table, unchecked against the DNA. TRBV21-1 constitutes a pseudogene. CDR3 amino acids: CASSKGLPPTSSYNEQFF. The CDR3 DNA follows: TGTGCCAGCAGCAAAGGACTTCCGCCAACAAGCTCCTACAATGAGCAGTTCTTC.